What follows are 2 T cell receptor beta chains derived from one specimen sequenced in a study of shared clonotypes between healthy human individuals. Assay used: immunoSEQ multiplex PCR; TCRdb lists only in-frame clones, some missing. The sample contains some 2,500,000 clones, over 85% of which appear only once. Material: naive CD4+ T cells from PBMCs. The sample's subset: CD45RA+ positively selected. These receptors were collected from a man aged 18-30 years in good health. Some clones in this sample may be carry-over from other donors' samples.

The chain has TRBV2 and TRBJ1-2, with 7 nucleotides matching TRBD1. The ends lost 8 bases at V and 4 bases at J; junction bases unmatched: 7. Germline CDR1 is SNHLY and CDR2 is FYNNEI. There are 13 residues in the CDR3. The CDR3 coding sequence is TGTGCCAGCCGAGACAGGGCTACCTATGGCTACACCTTC. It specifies CASRDRATYGYTF. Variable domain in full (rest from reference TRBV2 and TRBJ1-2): EPEVTQTPSHQVTQMGQEVILRCVPISNHLYFYWYRQILGQKVEFLVSFYNNEISEKSEIFDDQFSVERPDGSNFTLKIRSTKLEDSAMYFCASRDRATYGYTFGSGTRLTVV.

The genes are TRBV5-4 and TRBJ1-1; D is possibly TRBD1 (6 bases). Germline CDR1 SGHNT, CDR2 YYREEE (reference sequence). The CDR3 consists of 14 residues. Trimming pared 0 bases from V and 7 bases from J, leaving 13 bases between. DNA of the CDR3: TGTGCCAGCAGCTTGGACAGGGAGTGGGTTGAAGCTTTCTTT. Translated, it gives CASSLDREWVEAFF.